This T cell receptor (beta chain) was captured by sequencing in a study of cytomegalovirus exposure and HLA in healthy donors. Between the trimmed V and J ends, which lost 5 bases and 7 bases, there was a span of 9 bases. The CDR3 is 12 amino acids. From germline, CDR1 is MNHEY and CDR2 SMNVEV (reference sequence). A remark on this clone: Antigen: not known.

Researchers ran the PCR with 60 Vbeta and 13 Jbeta primers. TCRdb's copy holds only in-frame clones and misses some; the assay was immunoSEQ multiplex PCR. The sample lists about 72,000 clones; 60% to 75% were seen once. Study-level results: Specificity of three CMV-associated chains for CMV antigens was verified in vitro. TCR beta V- and J-gene trimming, according to a later analysis, was linked to a missense DCLRE1C variant. The majority of TCR sequences were rare, yet some public TCRs appeared in many donors.

This sequence was found in a man between 40 and 49 years old in good health and CMV-seropositive. V is TRBV27 and J is TRBJ2-1; maybe TRBD2 (6 bases). Sequencing was performed on PBMCs. CDR3 coding DNA: TGTGCCAGCAGTCAGCGGGCAAATGAGCAGTTCTTC. This codes for CASSQRANEQFF.